Following are 20 T cell receptor beta chains from one sample sequenced in a study of T cells in Graves' hyperthyroidism and ophthalmopathy. Amplified TCR beta CDR3 regions came from RNA transcripts. TCR CDR3 underwent first-round RT-PCR with the HTBI primer set. Each CDR3 protein is one row after TCRdb ran MiXCR on the multiplex PCR reads. This sample carries about 380,000 distinct CDR3 sequences, more than 11% of them seen once, and the ten largest clones take more than 9.5%. Sequenced material: blood. Receptors originate from a woman aged 55-75 years with Graves' hyperthyroidism.

This clonotype occurred many times. The chain joins TRBV3-1 to TRBJ2-1; the D gene is possibly TRBD2 (5 bases). V was pared by 4 bases and J by 3 bases, with 13 bases between. The CDR3 runs 15 residues. CDR1 is LGHDT and CDR2 is YNNKEL in the germline V gene (reference sequence). This CDR3 is CASSPGVSRYNEQFF. CDR3 bases: TGTGCCAGCAGCCCCGGGGTTAGTCGCTACAATGAGCAGTTCTTC.

This clonotype was recorded many times. The chain carries TRBV20-1 and TRBJ2-7, with 9 bases aligning to TRBD1. CDR3 length: 13 amino acids. With V trimmed by 5 bases and J by 5 bases, 7 bases remained unmatched. Germline CDR1 DFQATT, CDR2 SNEGSKA (reference sequence). The CDR3 sequence: CSAVQGAGNEQYF. The CDR3 bases are TGCAGTGCTGTACAGGGGGCTGGAAACGAGCAGTACTTC.

This chain connects TRBV5-1 to TRBJ2-1, with D tentatively TRBD1 or TRBD2 (5 bases each). The ends were cut back, 0 bases at V and 10 bases at J, with 8 bases in the middle. The CDR3 length is 12 residues. CDR1 is SGHRS, CDR2 YFSETQ, per germline. The CDR3 nucleotides are TGCGCCAGCAGCTTGGACGGGGCCGAGCAGTTCTTC. Amino acids: CASSLDGAEQFF.

This chain joins TRBV10-1 and TRBJ2-1; 8 positions match TRBD1. Germline V gene sequence: CDR1 WNHNN, CDR2 SYGVQD (reference sequence). The CDR3 spans 17 residues. The junction had 13 bases not matched to a gene; V was cut back by 2 bases and J by 7 bases. CDR3 loop: CASSEPSQRTGFNEQFF. CDR3 nucleotide sequence: TGCGCCAGCAGTGAGCCCTCCCAACGGACAGGGTTTAATGAGCAGTTCTTC.

This clonotype was counted between two and nine times. The rearrangement uses TRBV29-1 and TRBJ1-4, with a possible D match to TRBD1 (6 bases). CDR1 is SQVTM and CDR2 is ANQGSEA in the germline V gene. Trimming cost V 7 bases and J 7 bases, with 19 bases left between them. The CDR3 has 14 amino acids. The CDR3 loop is CSAGTPPESEKLFF. The CDR3 DNA follows: TGCAGCGCCGGGACACCGCCAGAGAGTGAAAAACTGTTTTTT.

In its sample, this clonotype was seen many times. The gene calls are TRBV7-2 and TRBJ2-1; 14 bases line up with TRBD2. V lost 5 bases and J lost 10; bases outside the gene matches: 13. CDR1 SGHTA and CDR2 FQGNSA come from the germline V gene. This CDR3 comprises 17 residues. CDR3 protein: CASSPPGLAGGSREQFF. CDR3 bases: TGTGCCAGCAGCCCACCTGGACTAGCGGGAGGTTCAAGGGAGCAGTTCTTC. The whole variable domain, filled in from reference TRBV7-2 and TRBJ2-1, reads GAGVSQSPSNKVTEKGKDVELRCDPISGHTALYWYRQSLGQGLEFLIYFQGNSAPDKSGLPSDRFSAERTGGSVSTLTIQRTQQEDSAVYLCASSPPGLAGGSREQFFGPGTRLTVL.

In this sample, this clonotype turned up many times. V usage is TRBV12-3 or TRBV12-4 and J usage is TRBJ2-5; tentative D call: TRBD2 (6 bases). The CDR3 consists of 14 residues. V was shortened by 5 bases and J by 7 bases, with 17 bases between the two germline ends. CDR3 nucleotide sequence: TGTGCCAGCAGTCGGGGACGGACTACCGGGACCCAGTACTTC. Its protein is CASSRGRTTGTQYF.

This clonotype was recorded many times. The chain's CDR3 is CASSLPTNYGYTF. The CDR3 DNA sequence: TGTGCCAGCAGTTTACCCACCAACTATGGCTACACCTTC. The chain couples TRBV12-3 or TRBV12-4 to TRBJ1-2; D gene uncertain. The CDR3 is 13 residues long. The ends were cut back, 2 bases at V and 2 bases at J, with 6 bases in the middle.

In its sample, this clonotype was seen many times. This chain uses TRBV2 with TRBJ1-5; a possible D gene is TRBD1 (5 bases). The CDR3 extends over 15 amino acids. CDR1 is SNHLY, CDR2 FYNNEI, per germline. V gave up 4 bases and J gave up 0 bases, with 10 bases separating them. The CDR3 here is CASSGTTYSNQPQHF. In DNA form, the CDR3 reads TGTGCCAGCAGTGGGACAACTTATAGCAATCAGCCCCAGCATTTT.

The table lists this clonotype with many counts. The genes are TRBV5-1 and TRBJ2-7; 7 bases fit TRBD1. J was trimmed by 6 bases and V by 1 base; bases with no gene match: 10. There are 15 residues in the CDR3. Germline V lookup: CDR1 SGHRS, CDR2 YFSETQ. CDR3 sequence (DNA): TGCGCCAGCAGCTTGACAGGGGCCTTGGATCTCGAGCAGTACTTC. It encodes CASSLTGALDLEQYF.

A few counts support this clonotype. The chain uses TRBV7-9 and TRBJ1-6; tentatively, D is TRBD1 (5 bases). The CDR3 extends over 15 amino acids. The germline CDR1 and CDR2 sequences are SEHNR and FQNEAQ (reference sequence). The ends were cut back, 4 bases at V and 5 bases at J, with 12 bases in the middle. Here the CDR3 DNA reads TGTGCCAGCAGCTCGACAGACAGCCATAATTCACCCCTCCACTTT. Amino acids: CASSSTDSHNSPLHF.

At least ten counts were recorded for this clonotype. The CDR3: CASSLSPGPTYEQYF. In DNA form, the CDR3 reads TGTGCCAGCAGTCTGTCCCCCGGTCCAACCTACGAGCAGTACTTC. The chain joins TRBV6-1 to TRBJ2-7; no definite D call. The CDR3 length is 15 residues. CDR1 and CDR2 from the germline V gene are MNHNS and SASEGT. Trimming took 5 bases from V and 2 from J, leaving 16 bases between them.

There are many counts of this clonotype. V gene TRBV30 combines with J gene TRBJ2-1; D gene unclear. Trimming left V 0 bases short and J 6 bases short, with 9 bases between. The CDR3 totals 13 residues. Germline V gene data show CDR1 as GTSNPN and CDR2 as SVGIG (reference sequence). The CDR3 sequence is CAWSVGFSNEQFF. CDR3 coding DNA: TGTGCCTGGAGTGTAGGCTTTAGCAATGAGCAGTTCTTC.

At least ten counts were recorded for this clonotype. The chain is built from TRBV12-3 or TRBV12-4 and TRBJ1-5; D gene unclear. V dropped 3 bases and J dropped 2 bases, with 11 bases sitting between them. The CDR3 is made up of 15 amino acids. CDR3 DNA sequence: TGTGCCAGCAGTTTCGGCAGGTTGGGCAATCAGCCCCAGCATTTT. This encodes CASSFGRLGNQPQHF.

This clonotype was seen a few times. The V call is TRBV7-2, the J call TRBJ2-7; D is uncertain. The CDR3 loop spans 15 amino acids. Between the trimmed V and J ends, which lost 7 bases and 2 bases, there was a span of 18 bases. Germline V lookup: CDR1 SGHTA, CDR2 FQGNSA. The CDR3 loop is CASTSAPQPPYEQYF. The CDR3 DNA sequence: TGTGCCAGCACTTCGGCTCCCCAACCCCCCTACGAGCAGTACTTC.

This clonotype was detected a few times. V is TRBV5-6 and J is TRBJ2-7; 7 nucleotides line up with TRBD1. CDR3 length: 14 amino acids. Unmatched junction bases numbered 13, after V lost 4 bases and J lost 9 bases. The germline V gene has CDR1 SGHDT and CDR2 YYEEEE. The CDR3 here is CASSQGTASSGQYF. The DNA of the CDR3 is TGTGCCAGCAGCCAAGGGACAGCTAGTAGTGGGCAGTACTTC.

This clonotype has ten or more counts. The rearrangement joins TRBV7-2 to TRBJ2-2; TRBD2 aligns across 8 bases. Germline V CDR1 and CDR2: SGHTA, FQGNSA. The CDR3 sequence is 16 residues long. V gave up 0 bases and J gave up 3 bases; unmatched junction bases: 3. Here the CDR3 DNA reads TGTGCCAGCAGCTTAGCCGGGGGGGCGTACACCGGGGAGCTGTTTTTT. It translates to CASSLAGGAYTGELFF.

To note about this clonotype: At one boundary the junction diverges from the germline segment, which might be a read error. The chain is built from TRBV29-1 and TRBJ2-6, with D hard to call. The germline V gene encodes CDR1 SQVTM and CDR2 ANQGSEA. This CDR3 has 17 amino acids. CDR3 protein: CSVEDTPVGSGANVLTF. In nucleotides, the CDR3 is TGCAGCGTGGAAGACACTCCAGTCGGGTCTGGGGCCAACGTCCTGACTTTC.

This clonotype was seen at least ten times. The rearrangement uses TRBV28 and TRBJ1-1; no clear D gene. Germline values: CDR1 MDHEN, CDR2 SYDVKM. CDR3 length: 14 amino acids. Between the trimmed V and J ends, which lost 6 bases and 3 bases, there was a span of 14 bases. In DNA, the CDR3 is TGTGCCAGCAGAGATTTCAAAGGGTACACTGAAGCTTTCTTT. This codes for CASRDFKGYTEAFF.

This clonotype was seen many times. The rearrangement uses TRBV24-1 and TRBJ1-5; TRBD1 matches 12 bases. The V gene's germline CDR1 is KGHDR and CDR2 SFDVKD. The CDR3 spans 15 residues. After removal of 3 bases from V and 6 bases from J, the junction contained 2 bases not matched to a gene. CDR3 protein: CATSDPGQGAQPQHF. CDR3 DNA: TGTGCCACCAGTGATCCGGGACAGGGGGCTCAGCCCCAGCATTTT.